This TCR beta chain derives from a study of a mutant IDH1 vaccine in newly diagnosed glioma. This clone was found a few times. The antigen remains undetermined. Clones were read by immunoSEQ multiplex PCR, and TCRdb kept only the in-frame ones, dropping some. The sample shows roughly 50,000 clones, approximately 80% of them seen only once. Time point defined: week 47, end of study. A 20-mer mutant IDH1 peptide at 300 ug was injected subcutaneously with topical imiquimod. The CDR3 spans 14 residues. Germline assignment: CDR1 SGHRS and CDR2 YFSETQ. V lost 4 bases to trimming and J lost 3 bases, with 11 bases between them.

Sequencing was performed on PBMCs, taken from a glioma patient whose treatment included an IDH1 peptide vaccine. The TCR was taken from a woman aged 40 to 50 with glioma. Some clones in this sample may be carry-over from other donors' samples. This chain joins TRBV5-1 and TRBJ1-3; D gene uncertain. The chain's CDR3 is CASSPQTHGNTIYF. CDR3 in DNA: TGCGCCAGCAGCCCGCAAACACATGGAAACACCATATATTTT. Combining the CDR3 with reference TRBV5-1 and TRBJ1-3 gives the whole variable domain KAGVTQTPRYLIKTRGQQVTLSCSPISGHRSVSWYQQTPGQGLQFLFEYFSETQRNKGNFPGRFSGRQFSNSRSEMNVSTLELGDSALYLCASSPQTHGNTIYFGEGSWLTVV.